This T cell receptor beta chain was obtained from a study of cytomegalovirus exposure and HLA in healthy donors. A multiplex PCR was run with 60 Vbeta primers and 13 Jbeta primers. The table came from immunoSEQ multiplex PCR; TCRdb's copy has only in-frame clones and leaves some out. This table has more than 150,000 clones, about four fifths appearing once. With 0 bases clipped from V and 6 bases from J, the junction kept 7 bases outside the gene matches. This CDR3 is built from 16 residues. CDR1 SGHRS and CDR2 YFSETQ come from the germline V gene. A remark on this clone: Its antigen is not known.

Study-level findings and limits: Later analysis placed DRB1 highest and HLA-C lowest in TCR association rates, which differed by HLA locus. Evidence from a later analysis indicated that most CMV-associated TCR beta chains looked HLA-restricted.

Material for sequencing was PBMCs. This TCR derives from a man aged 35 to 55 in good health and CMV-seronegative. The gene calls are TRBV5-1 and TRBJ2-1, with 9 bases identical to TRBD1. CDR3 sequence reads: CASSLVVTGGANEQFF. The DNA for the CDR3 is TGCGCCAGCAGCTTGGTTGTGACAGGGGGTGCCAATGAGCAGTTCTTC.